This passage covers 2 T cell receptor beta chains from one sample sequenced in a study of CD8+CD57+ T cells in acquired aplastic anemia (dated by TCRdb to between 2018 and 2020). Flow cytometry had shown CD8+CD57+ cell expansion in the patients selected for sequencing. Sequencing was performed on an Illumina HiSeq 2000. Genomic DNA was used as template for profiling of TCR beta VDJ combinations and CDR3 sequences. In TCRdb, the public reads were trimmed at Q25 with fastp and aligned with MiXCR, with productive beta chains retained. Every entry covers one CDR3 protein and lists the most common genes and DNA from its rows. The sample has about 120,000 distinct CDR3 sequences on record, roughly 55% of them singletons. The top ten clonotypes cover 25% to 35% of the sample. Sequenced sample: sorted CD4+, CD8+, or CD8+CD57+ T cells (not recorded which) from PBMCs. The receptors were gathered from a human donor with aplastic anemia.

This clonotype was seen many times. The chain couples TRBV20-1 to TRBJ2-5; TRBD1 matches at 7 bases. The germline gives CDR1 DFQATT, CDR2 SNEGSKA (reference sequence). CDR3 length: 14 residues. J lost 2 bases, V lost 3 bases, and 6 bases had no gene match. The CDR3 region is CSARDRQGQETQYF. Written as DNA, the CDR3 is TGCAGTGCTAGGGACCGACAGGGTCAAGAGACCCAGTACTTC.

The V and J genes are TRBV29-1 and TRBJ2-7; D might be TRBD1 or TRBD2, each matching 5 bases. The CDR3 sequence is 17 residues long. V was shortened by 4 bases and J by 0 bases, with 22 bases between the two germline ends. CDR1 and CDR2 (germline): SQVTM, ANQGSEA. CDR3 amino acids: CSVVGSERGVGSYEQYF. The CDR3 region has the DNA TGCAGCGTTGTGGGGTCGGAGAGGGGAGTCGGCTCCTACGAGCAGTACTTC.